The entry below gives a single T cell receptor beta chain sequence along with its context. Among ophthalmopathy patients, the Clinical Activity Score reached at least 3, the NOSPECS grade reached at least 4, and duration remained under 3 months. This record comes from a study of T cells in Graves' hyperthyroidism and ophthalmopathy. V lost 7 bases and J lost 5; bases outside the gene matches: 10. CDR1 is SGHAT and CDR2 is FQDESV in the germline V gene (reference sequence). This CDR3 contains 15 residues. RNA transcripts served as the template for amplifying TCR beta CDR3 regions. TCR CDR3 underwent first-round RT-PCR with the HTBI primer set. A single record per CDR3 protein comes from TCRdb applying MiXCR to the multiplex PCR reads. Of about 590,000 distinct CDR3 sequences listed, about 14% were seen once; the top ten hold 7% to 9%.

The chain has TRBV11-1 and TRBJ2-1; the match to TRBD1 covers 8 bases. Sequencing was done on a sample of blood. This receptor was obtained from a young woman with Graves' ophthalmopathy. The CDR3 sequence is CASITGTGSHNEQFF. DNA of the CDR3: TGTGCCAGCATAACCGGGACAGGATCTCACAATGAGCAGTTCTTC. Combining the CDR3 with reference TRBV11-1 and TRBJ2-1 gives the whole variable domain EAEVAQSPRYKITEKSQAVAFWCDPISGHATLYWYRQILGQGPELLVQFQDESVVDDSQLPKDRFSAERLKGVDSTLKIQPAELGDSAMYLCASITGTGSHNEQFFGPGTRLTVL.